The 27 T cell receptor beta chains given below trace back to one sample, sequenced in a study of OX40 agonist ivuxolimab in advanced cancers. Assay: immunoSEQ multiplex PCR; the TCRdb copy retains only in-frame clones and omits some. The sample comprises 50,000 or so clones, around 73% of which are singletons, and approximately 2% rests with the top ten. Here the sequenced sample was CD4+ or CD8+ T cells sorted from blood, taken in a trial of the OX40 agonist ivuxolimab. The receptor set was obtained from an adult with an advanced solid tumor such as melanoma, head and neck, liver or kidney cancer.

The chain joins TRBV27 to TRBJ1-1; D is perhaps TRBD1 (5 bases). The CDR3 has 13 amino acids. Trimming shortened V by 5 bases and J by 11 bases, and 18 bases separated the two germline ends. From germline, CDR1 is MNHEY and CDR2 SMNVEV (reference sequence). The CDR3 DNA follows: TGTGCCAGCAGTATTACGTTGGGACTCCCCGCTTTCTTT. This sequence encodes CASSITLGLPAFF.

This rearrangement joins TRBV7-3 to TRBJ2-1; TRBD2 matches at 8 bases. The length of the CDR3 is 16 residues. The trim removed 5 bases at V and 4 bases at J, leaving 10 bases unmatched. Germline lookup yields CDR1 SGHTA and CDR2 FQGTGA. CDR3 sequence: CASSPGEGLGYNEQFF. CDR3 in DNA: TGTGCCAGCAGCCCCGGGGAGGGACTAGGTTACAATGAGCAGTTCTTC.

This chain links TRBV10-3 with TRBJ1-1; the D gene is possibly TRBD1 (6 bases). There are 14 residues in the CDR3. Germline loops: CDR1 ENHRY, CDR2 SYGVKD. V lost 3 bases, J lost 4 bases, and 12 bases lay in between. CDR3 coding DNA: TGTGCCATCAGTGATCAAGGGGGTAGCACTGAAGCTTTCTTT. Residues: CAISDQGGSTEAFF.

The rearrangement uses TRBV28 and TRBJ2-7; TRBD1 is a possible D gene (6 bases). V lost 5 bases to trimming and J lost 7 bases, with 12 bases between them. The CDR3 is 12 residues long. Germline CDR1 MDHEN, CDR2 SYDVKM. The CDR3 coding sequence is TGTGCCAGCAGTCCAGGGGTTCGGGAGCAGTACTTC. Translation gives CASSPGVREQYF.

This clone was counted only a few times. This chain joins TRBV10-3 and TRBJ1-1, with 8 bases aligning to TRBD1. After removal of 1 base from V and 1 base from J, the junction contained 2 bases not matched to a gene. The V gene's germline CDR1 is ENHRY and CDR2 SYGVKD. The CDR3 is 15 residues long. The CDR3 region has the DNA TGTGCCATCAGTGAGTTCGACAGGGGGAACACTGAAGCTTTCTTT. Translation gives CAISEFDRGNTEAFF.

V gene TRBV28 combines with J gene TRBJ1-6, with unresolved D. V was trimmed by 6 bases and J by 15 bases, leaving 18 bases between them. The CDR3 is made up of 13 amino acids. Germline-derived CDR1 and CDR2 are MDHEN and SYDVKM. The CDR3 DNA reads TGTGCCAGCAGGCTTTCCGGGCAGTCGCTCCTCCACTTT. Translating gives CASRLSGQSLLHF.

V gene TRBV28 combines with J gene TRBJ2-1; D remains ambiguous. This CDR3 contains 16 residues. Between the trimmed V and J ends, which lost 6 bases and 6 bases, there was a span of 21 bases. Germline CDR1 MDHEN, CDR2 SYDVKM. The CDR3 sequence: CASSLTTVGSFNEQFF. The CDR3 bases are TGTGCCAGCAGCCTAACCACCGTCGGAAGTTTCAATGAGCAGTTCTTC.

This clone was counted a few times. The gene calls are TRBV4-1 and TRBJ2-4; 12 bases line up with TRBD1. Trimming cost V 6 bases and J 0 bases; bases outside gene matches: 9. The CDR3 is made up of 18 amino acids. Germline V gene sequence: CDR1 MGHRA, CDR2 YSYEKL. The CDR3 DNA reads as TGCGCCAGCAGACCCGGGACAGGGGGCGAGATAGCCAAAAACATTCAGTACTTC. This sequence encodes CASRPGTGGEIAKNIQYF.

The genes are TRBV27 and TRBJ2-1; D call uncertain. Trimming left V 3 bases short and J 6 bases short, with 3 bases between. The CDR3 has 11 amino acids. Germline V CDR1 and CDR2: MNHEY, SMNVEV (reference sequence). Here the CDR3 reads CASSFLNEQFF. CDR3 DNA sequence: TGTGCCAGCAGTTTTCTCAATGAGCAGTTCTTC.

V is TRBV28 and J is TRBJ2-7; D remains unclear. This CDR3 region has 14 residues. Trimming took off 3 bases at V and 2 bases at J, with 11 bases between the two ends. CDR1 and CDR2 (germline): MDHEN, SYDVKM. The CDR3 bases are TGTGCCAGCAGTTTTGTTTTCGGAGCCTACGAGCAGTACTTC. Its protein is CASSFVFGAYEQYF. Filled out from reference TRBV28 and TRBJ2-7, the complete variable domain reads DVKVTQSSRYLVKRTGEKVFLECVQDMDHENMFWYRQDPGLGLRLIYFSYDVKMKEKGDIPEGYSVSREKKERFSLILESASTNQTSMYLCASSFVFGAYEQYFGPGTRLTVT.

The chain combines TRBV6-6 with TRBJ2-5; 10 bases align to TRBD1. Germline V gene data show CDR1 as MNHNY and CDR2 as SVGAGI (reference sequence). The CDR3 runs 15 residues. J was trimmed by 11 bases and V by 0 bases; bases with no gene match: 9. CDR3 bases: TGTGCCAGCAGTTACTCCGGGACAGGGGTGAGGGAGCAGTACTTC. Translated, it gives CASSYSGTGVREQYF.

The chain couples TRBV6-5 to TRBJ2-7, with a possible D match to TRBD1 (5 bases). Germline-derived CDR1 and CDR2 are MNHEY and SVGAGI. This CDR3 comprises 15 residues. V lost 0 bases, J lost 1 base, and 10 bases lay in between. CDR3 loop: CASSYSATESYEQYF. CDR3 bases: TGTGCCAGCAGTTACTCCGCGACAGAGTCCTACGAGCAGTACTTC.

Only a few counts were recorded for this clone. The chain joins TRBV5-1 to TRBJ1-1; 7 bases fit TRBD1. There are 16 residues in the CDR3. Looked up from germline, CDR1 is SGHRS and CDR2 is YFSETQ. V trimming: 4 bases; J trimming: 5 bases; junction bases outside the gene matches: 14. For the CDR3, the DNA is TGCGCCAGCAGCACGGATCGACAGGGAAGTAGGACTGAAGCTTTCTTT. Translation: CASSTDRQGSRTEAFF.

The rearrangement joins TRBV2 to TRBJ2-5; 10 bases are a match to TRBD2. CDR1 is SNHLY and CDR2 is FYNNEI in the germline V gene. This CDR3 is built from 14 residues. J was trimmed by 6 bases and V by 7 bases; bases with no gene match: 8. This chain's CDR3 is CASNSGRAGKTQYF. The CDR3 nucleotides are TGTGCCAGCAACAGCGGGAGGGCGGGAAAGACCCAGTACTTC.

This sequence joins TRBV5-1 and TRBJ2-3; 8 bases match TRBD1. Germline CDR1 and CDR2: SGHRS and YFSETQ. The V segment lost 5 bases and the J segment 2 bases; nucleotides outside the gene matches: 10. There are 16 residues in the CDR3. The CDR3 loop is CASRPTGTGDTDTQYF. The DNA for the CDR3 is TGCGCCAGCAGACCAACCGGGACAGGAGACACAGATACGCAGTATTTT.

V and J are TRBV5-1 and TRBJ2-5; 14 bases line up with TRBD2. J gave up 5 bases and V 4 bases, and 13 bases lay outside the gene matches. Germline lookup yields CDR1 SGHRS and CDR2 YFSETQ. The CDR3 has 18 residues. The CDR3 sequence: CASSTVPGLAGVRETQYF. In nucleotides, the CDR3 is TGCGCCAGCAGCACGGTGCCGGGACTAGCGGGAGTCAGGGAGACCCAGTACTTC.

The chain links TRBV27 to TRBJ2-5; D ambiguous. V was cut by 5 bases and J by 1 base, with 17 bases left in between. This CDR3 region has 16 residues. Per germline, CDR1 MNHEY and CDR2 SMNVEV (reference sequence). The CDR3, as DNA: TGTGCCAGCAGTCCGATCGACGTCTCGTTCCAAGAGACCCAGTACTTC. Its protein is CASSPIDVSFQETQYF.

The V call is TRBV4-1, the J call TRBJ2-7, with 11 positions matching TRBD2. The CDR3 extends over 15 amino acids. Germline trimming cut 2 bases from V and 4 bases from J; bases unmatched to any gene: 4. Germline CDR1 and CDR2: MGHRA and YSYEKL. CDR3 protein: CASSQQTSGAYEQYF. CDR3 nucleotide sequence: TGCGCCAGCAGCCAACAGACTAGCGGGGCGTACGAGCAGTACTTC.

This chain uses TRBV7-8 with TRBJ1-1; D is unresolved. Germline V gene data show CDR1 as SGHVS and CDR2 as FQNEAQ. The CDR3 covers 19 residues. The V gene lost 4 bases and the J gene lost 0 bases, with 24 bases spanning the gap. The chain's CDR3 is CASSSREFPFRNMNTEAFF. The CDR3 nucleotides are TGTGCCAGCAGCTCGCGCGAATTCCCTTTTAGAAATATGAACACTGAAGCTTTCTTT.

V is TRBV27 and J is TRBJ2-3; D call uncertain. With 5 bases removed from V and 7 bases from J, the gap between germline ends came to 19 bases. The CDR3 spans 15 residues. Germline CDR1 MNHEY, CDR2 SMNVEV (reference sequence). The CDR3, as DNA: TGTGCCAGCAGTCTACGACCCTCGACGGAGTATACGCAGTATTTT. This sequence encodes CASSLRPSTEYTQYF.

V gene TRBV6-5 combines with J gene TRBJ2-2; maybe TRBD1 (6 bases). The germline gives CDR1 MNHEY, CDR2 SVGAGI. The CDR3 loop spans 15 amino acids. V was pared by 5 bases and J by 0 bases, with 10 bases between. The CDR3 here is CASSPGASNTGELFF. The CDR3 nucleotides read TGTGCCAGCAGTCCAGGGGCTTCGAACACCGGGGAGCTGTTTTTT.

This clone has only one observation. This chain joins TRBV28 and TRBJ2-7; TRBD2 might be the D (7 bases). The CDR3 is 15 amino acids. The V gene lost 4 bases and the J gene lost 5 bases, with 18 bases spanning the gap. Germline assignment: CDR1 MDHEN and CDR2 SYDVKM. CDR3 nucleotide sequence: TGTGCCAGCAGTTCCTTAGGCGGGGGCCGGAACGAGCAGTACTTC. It codes for CASSSLGGGRNEQYF.

The genes are TRBV19 and TRBJ1-3, with 8 bases aligning to TRBD1. Germline assignment: CDR1 LNHDA and CDR2 SQIVND (reference sequence). This CDR3 comprises 14 residues. The J segment lost 4 bases and the V segment lost 7 bases, leaving 6 bases of the junction unmatched. Here the CDR3 reads CASKPGGDGNTIYF. In DNA, the CDR3 is TGTGCCAGTAAGCCAGGGGGCGACGGAAACACCATATATTTT.

The rearrangement links TRBV14 to TRBJ2-5, with 7 bases lining up with TRBD2. V trimming: 1 base; J trimming: 4 bases; junction bases outside the gene matches: 9. CDR3 length: 16 residues. Germline values: CDR1 SGHDN, CDR2 FVKESK. CDR3 region: CASSQGGRGFGETQYF. The CDR3 coding sequence is TGTGCCAGCAGCCAAGGAGGGAGGGGTTTCGGAGAGACCCAGTACTTC.

The chain carries TRBV28 and TRBJ2-5; D is unresolved. The J call may be in error: the DNA end matches TRBJ2-7 better. The CDR3 runs to 13 residues. Germline V lookup: CDR1 MDHEN, CDR2 SYDVKM. Here the CDR3 DNA reads TGTGCCAGCAGCAAACAGCCCCTGGACGAGCAGTACTTC. Translated, it gives CASSKQPLDEQYF.

The gene calls are TRBV11-2 and TRBJ2-7, with 8 bases identical to TRBD1. The CDR3 totals 14 residues. The ends lost 1 base at V and 2 bases at J; junction bases unmatched: 1. Germline V gives CDR1 SGHAT, CDR2 FQNNGV. CDR3 loop: CASSLATGAYEQYF. The CDR3 bases are TGTGCCAGCAGCTTAGCGACAGGGGCCTACGAGCAGTACTTC.

V is TRBV2 and J is TRBJ2-3; TRBD2 matches at 11 bases. The CDR3 runs to 16 residues. Germline V gene data show CDR1 as SNHLY and CDR2 as FYNNEI. V was pared by 1 base and J by 11 bases, with 11 bases of the junction left unmatched. CDR3: CASSEGLAGGGYKQYF. Here the CDR3 DNA reads TGTGCCAGCAGTGAAGGATTAGCGGGAGGGGGGTACAAGCAGTATTTT.